Below, 17 T cell receptor beta chains from the same sample are listed, as sequenced in a study of blood T cell repertoires in COVID-19. Produced via immunoSEQ multiplex PCR; TCRdb's table is partial and in-frame only. Of around 240,000 clones detected, approximately 85% appear once; the ten largest clones hold 1.9%. The sample comprised PBMCs or T cells enriched from blood (not recorded which). These receptors were collected from a woman between 45 and 60 years old who had recovered from COVID-19.

The chain combines TRBV7-2 with TRBJ2-7; 9 bases match TRBD2. V lost 2 bases to trimming and J lost 3 bases; unmatched junction nucleotides: 5. There are 15 residues in the CDR3. CDR1 SGHTA and CDR2 FQGNSA come from the germline V gene. CDR3 in amino acids: CASSLMGSGSYEQYF. CDR3 sequence (DNA): TGTGCCAGCAGCTTAATGGGTAGCGGGAGCTACGAGCAGTACTTC. The variable domain in full, with the rest retrieved from reference TRBV7-2 and TRBJ2-7, is GAGVSQSPSNKVTEKGKDVELRCDPISGHTALYWYRQSLGQGLEFLIYFQGNSAPDKSGLPSDRFSAERTGGSVSTLTIQRTQQEDSAVYLCASSLMGSGSYEQYFGPGTRLTVT.

The chain recombines TRBV3-1 (or the pseudogene TRBV3-2) with TRBJ1-1; D gene uncertain. Germline-derived CDR1 and CDR2 are LGHDT and YNNKEL (reference sequence). V was clipped by 0 bases and J by 3 bases, with 11 bases between them. There are 15 residues in the CDR3. CDR3 residues: CASSQDSRAYTEAFF. The CDR3, as DNA: TGTGCCAGCAGCCAAGATAGCCGCGCGTACACTGAAGCTTTCTTT.

The J gene is TRBJ1-3, the V gene TRBV5-1; TRBD1 matches at 8 bases. V lost 3 bases and J lost 0; bases outside the gene matches: 8. Germline V gene sequence: CDR1 SGHRS, CDR2 YFSETQ. There are 17 residues in the CDR3. CDR3 bases: TGCGCCAGCAGCTCCGTTGGGACAGGCCTCTCTGGAAACACCATATATTTT. Amino acid sequence: CASSSVGTGLSGNTIYF. Looking up the rest from reference TRBV5-1 and TRBJ1-3 gives the full variable domain: KAGVTQTPRYLIKTRGQQVTLSCSPISGHRSVSWYQQTPGQGLQFLFEYFSETQRNKGNFPGRFSGRQFSNSRSEMNVSTLELGDSALYLCASSSVGTGLSGNTIYFGEGSWLTVV.

J is TRBJ1-5 and V is TRBV12-2; the table calls TRBD1, which could not be checked here. TRBV12-2 is a recognized pseudogene. The CDR3 loop spans 15 amino acids. CDR3 protein: CASRFPGRSNQPQHF. CDR3 DNA sequence: TGTGCAAGTCGCTTCCCAGGTAGGAGCAATCAGCCCCAGCATTTT.

This chain connects TRBV9 to TRBJ2-6; 9 bases align to TRBD1. Per germline, CDR1 SGDLS and CDR2 YYNGEE. CDR3 length: 18 amino acids. J gave up 0 bases and V 0 bases, and 4 bases lay outside the gene matches. Here the CDR3 DNA reads TGTGCCAGCAGCGTAGAGGGACAGGGCTACTCTGGGGCCAACGTCCTGACTTTC. Translation: CASSVEGQGYSGANVLTF.

This clone was counted only a few times. The chain is built from TRBV3-1 (or the pseudogene TRBV3-2) and TRBJ2-2, with 8 positions matching TRBD2. The J segment lost 2 bases and the V segment lost 4 bases, leaving 6 bases of the junction unmatched. The CDR3 extends over 16 amino acids. Germline CDR1 LGHDT, CDR2 YNNKEL (reference sequence). Here the CDR3 reads CASSRFSGKNTGELFF. The CDR3 nucleotides read TGTGCCAGCAGCCGATTTAGCGGGAAAAACACCGGGGAGCTGTTTTTT.

The chain is built from TRBV19 and TRBJ1-1; TRBD1 aligns across 8 bases. The CDR3 is made up of 15 amino acids. V was clipped by 3 bases and J by 8 bases; unmatched bases: 11. In germline, CDR1 is LNHDA, CDR2 SQIVND (reference sequence). CDR3 nucleotides: TGTGCCAGTAGTATTGCCGGGTCAGGGGGCCTCGAAGCTTTCTTT. Translation gives CASSIAGSGGLEAFF.

J is TRBJ2-7 and V is TRBV7-6; 7 bases are a match to TRBD2. Germline values: CDR1 SGHVS, CDR2 FNYEAQ. The V gene end was trimmed by 5 bases and the J gene end by 2 bases; junction bases not matched to a gene: 9. The CDR3 consists of 15 residues. This CDR3 is CASSTASGSPYEQYF. The CDR3 DNA reads TGTGCCAGCAGCACCGCTAGCGGTTCCCCCTACGAGCAGTACTTC.

This clone was counted once. The V gene is TRBV6-1, the J gene TRBJ2-7, with 9 bases matching TRBD1. This CDR3 is built from 15 residues. V shed 3 bases and J 6 bases; nucleotides not matched to a gene: 9. CDR1 and CDR2 from the germline V gene are MNHNS and SASEGT. The CDR3 loop is CASSDPGTGKIEQYF. Here the CDR3 DNA reads TGTGCCAGCAGTGACCCCGGGACAGGGAAGATCGAGCAGTACTTC.

This rearrangement joins TRBV9 to TRBJ2-3; D remains ambiguous. The CDR3 contains 15 residues. CDR1 and CDR2 from the germline V gene are SGDLS and YYNGEE. Trimming stripped 4 bases from V and 4 bases from J, with 16 bases between. The CDR3: CASSLLAQGADTQYF. The CDR3 DNA reads TGTGCCAGCAGCCTCTTAGCCCAAGGCGCAGATACGCAGTATTTT. The complete variable domain, with remaining parts taken from reference TRBV9 and TRBJ2-3, reads DSGVTQTPKHLITATGQRVTLRCSPRSGDLSVYWYQQSLDQGLQFLIQYYNGEERAKGNILERFSAQQFPDLHSELNLSSLELGDSALYFCASSLLAQGADTQYFGPGTRLTVL.

V is TRBV11-2 and J is TRBJ2-4; 7 nucleotides match TRBD2. Germline assignment: CDR1 SGHAT and CDR2 FQNNGV. Unmatched junction bases numbered 16, after V lost 5 bases and J lost 12 bases. The CDR3 covers 15 residues. The CDR3 DNA reads as TGTGCCAGCAGCCCGGCGGGACCTAGCGGACTCTCTCAGTACTTC. Its translation is CASSPAGPSGLSQYF.

In its sample, this clone was seen once. The rearrangement links TRBV4-1 to TRBJ2-7; D is unclear. Germline lookup yields CDR1 MGHRA and CDR2 YSYEKL. The CDR3 runs 15 residues. With 1 base removed from V and 3 bases from J, the gap between germline ends came to 13 bases. The CDR3 nucleotides are TGCGCCAGCAGCCAAGGAGCGCAATCCCTCTACGAGCAGTACTTC. This codes for CASSQGAQSLYEQYF.

CDR3 sequence reads: CAWSPGQGTDEQFF. In DNA form, the CDR3 reads TGTGCCTGGAGTCCGGGACAGGGGACGGACGAGCAGTTCTTC. The rearrangement joins TRBV30 to TRBJ2-1, with TRBD1 matching over 10 bases. J gave up 10 bases and V 2 bases, and 8 bases lay outside the gene matches. Germline V gives CDR1 GTSNPN, CDR2 SVGIG (reference sequence). The CDR3 runs 14 residues.

The table lists this clone with a few counts. V gene TRBV11-2 combines with J gene TRBJ2-7; 12 positions match TRBD2. The V segment lost 5 bases and the J segment 4 bases; nucleotides outside the gene matches: 9. Germline CDR1 SGHAT, CDR2 FQNNGV. This CDR3 contains 16 residues. Written as DNA, the CDR3 is TGTGCCAGCAGCCCTTCGACTAGCGGGAGATTTTACGAGCAGTACTTC. Translating it yields CASSPSTSGRFYEQYF.

The rearrangement uses TRBV18 and TRBJ2-7, with 7 bases lining up with TRBD2. V was clipped by 0 bases and J by 5 bases; unmatched bases: 13. CDR3 length: 17 residues. Germline assignment: CDR1 KGHSH and CDR2 LQKENI. CDR3 nucleotide sequence: TGTGCCAGCTCACCACCCCGTGTTGCGGGAGCGGTGGACGAGCAGTACTTC. Translating gives CASSPPRVAGAVDEQYF.

The chain carries TRBV6-5 and TRBJ1-1; D is unresolved. Germline values: CDR1 MNHEY, CDR2 SVGAGI. The CDR3 is made up of 11 amino acids. Trimming took off 7 bases at V and 2 bases at J, with 5 bases between the two ends. The CDR3: CASKLNTEAFF. DNA of the CDR3: TGTGCCAGCAAGCTAAACACTGAAGCTTTCTTT.

This clone was detected a few times. This chain uses TRBV29-1 with TRBJ1-5, with D hard to call. The length of the CDR3 is 12 residues. Germline V gives CDR1 SQVTM, CDR2 ANQGSEA. Trimming removed 0 bases at V and 6 bases at J, with 6 bases between. Written as DNA, the CDR3 is TGCAGCGTTGAAGAGCGGGGTCAGCCCCAGCATTTT. This translates into CSVEERGQPQHF.